This T cell receptor (beta chain) was sequenced in a study of OX40 agonist ivuxolimab in advanced cancers. Study findings and constraints: Among T cells, CD8+ cells averaged more expanded clones than CD4+ cells.

With respect to this clone: Antigen: not known.

Germline-derived CDR1 and CDR2 are SGHNT and YYREEE (reference sequence). This CDR3 has 15 residues. V dropped 3 bases and J dropped 0 bases, with 10 bases sitting between them. TCRdb's copy holds only in-frame clones and misses some; the assay was immunoSEQ multiplex PCR. The sample holds approximately 82,000 clones, 85% seen once. J is TRBJ1-3 and V is TRBV5-4, with D uncertain. This specimen was CD4+ or CD8+ T cells sorted from blood, taken in a trial of the OX40 agonist ivuxolimab. The clonotype was recovered from an adult with an advanced solid tumor such as melanoma, head and neck, liver or kidney cancer. The CDR3 sequence is CASSSQVSSGNTIYF. The CDR3 coding sequence is TGTGCCAGCAGCTCTCAGGTGTCCTCTGGAAACACCATATATTTT.